This T cell receptor (beta chain) is drawn from a study of blood T cell repertoires in COVID-19. Germline assignment: CDR1 ENHRY and CDR2 SYGVKD. Trimming stripped 5 bases from V and 11 bases from J, with 13 bases between. The CDR3 sequence is 13 residues long. The protocol was immunoSEQ multiplex PCR, while the TCRdb copy is restricted to in-frame clones and leaves out a portion. This table holds roughly 130,000 clones, roughly 85% found once. Sequenced material: peripheral blood. The chain has TRBV10-3 and TRBJ1-6, with unresolved D. The TCR comes from a man between 60 and 70 years old with acute or convalescent COVID-19. The CDR3 loop is CAISSGNKAPLHF. CDR3 nucleotide sequence: TGTGCCATCAGTTCCGGGAATAAGGCACCCCTCCACTTT.